The 15 T cell receptor beta chains below all came from one sample that was sequenced in a study of Ad26.COV2.S vaccination and SARS-CoV-2 variants. Treatment noted: around 19 received Ad26.COV2.S at low or high dose, single or two shots; roughly 5 received placebo; per-sample allocation not given. At day 63 after the first vaccine or placebo injection, samples were drawn. The protocol was immunoSEQ multiplex PCR, while the TCRdb copy is restricted to in-frame clones and leaves out a portion. Of 440,000 or so clones listed, 90% were seen once; the top ten hold roughly 4.3%. The source material was peripheral blood, sampled in a trial of Ad26.COV2.S vaccine versus placebo. The receptors come from a person between 18 and 65 years old who received the Ad26.COV2.S COVID-19 vaccine or a placebo.

The chain recombines TRBV19 with TRBJ1-1; 7 nucleotides line up with TRBD1. V lost 7 bases, J lost 7 bases, and 12 bases stayed unmatched. The V gene's germline CDR1 is LNHDA and CDR2 SQIVND (reference sequence). CDR3 length equals 14 residues. Here the CDR3 DNA reads TGTGCCAGTACCGATATTGGGACAGTTAGTGAAGCTTTCTTT. Translating gives CASTDIGTVSEAFF.

This clone was seen a handful of times. The rearrangement links TRBV4-2 to TRBJ1-1; D might be TRBD1 (5 bases). Deletions cut 0 bases from V and 1 base from J, with 15 bases between. Germline assignment: CDR1 LGHNA and CDR2 YNFKEQ. The CDR3 has 17 amino acids. Here the CDR3 reads CASSQDRAGTANTEAFF. CDR3 bases: TGTGCCAGCAGCCAAGATAGGGCAGGGACGGCGAACACTGAAGCTTTCTTT.

On this clone: Additional DNA sequences in this sample encode the identical CDR3. V usage is TRBV4-1 and J usage is TRBJ2-5, with TRBD1 identical over 7 bases. The J segment lost 2 bases and the V segment lost 0 bases, leaving 3 bases of the junction unmatched. Germline values: CDR1 MGHRA, CDR2 YSYEKL. This CDR3 contains 15 residues. CDR3 sequence: CASSQEGTEQETQYF. CDR3 DNA sequence: TGCGCCAGCAGCCAAGAAGGGACAGAACAAGAGACCCAGTACTTC.

The chain is built from TRBV7-2 and TRBJ2-4, with TRBD2 matching over 7 bases. Unmatched junction bases numbered 3, after V lost 1 base and J lost 0 bases. This CDR3 has 16 residues. The V gene's germline CDR1 is SGHTA and CDR2 FQGNSA. CDR3 sequence: CASSLEGRVAKNIQYF. The DNA of the CDR3 is TGTGCCAGCAGCTTAGAAGGGAGGGTAGCCAAAAACATTCAGTACTTC.

The chain couples TRBV5-5 to TRBJ2-1, with D perhaps given as TRBD1 or TRBD2 (5 bases each). The germline CDR1 and CDR2 sequences are SGHKS and YYEKEE (reference sequence). The CDR3 has 15 residues. Trimming stripped 4 bases from V and 1 base from J, with 12 bases between. For the CDR3, the DNA is TGTGCCAGCAGCAGGGGACCACCATCCTACAATGAGCAGTTCTTC. Residues: CASSRGPPSYNEQFF. Variable domain in full (rest from reference TRBV5-5 and TRBJ2-1): DAGVTQSPTHLIKTRGQQVTLRCSPISGHKSVSWYQQVLGQGPQFIFQYYEKEERGRGNFPDRFSARQFPNYSSELNVNALLLGDSALYLCASSRGPPSYNEQFFGPGTRLTVL.

CDR3 amino acids: CASSTYDRGHVQPQHF. As DNA, the CDR3 is TGTGCCAGCAGCACCTATGACAGGGGGCACGTTCAGCCCCAGCATTTT. The chain joins TRBV5-6 to TRBJ1-5, with 10 bases matching TRBD1. The CDR3 runs to 16 residues. V shed 4 bases and J 6 bases; nucleotides not matched to a gene: 10. Looked up from germline, CDR1 is SGHDT and CDR2 is YYEEEE.

The V gene is TRBV19, the J gene TRBJ1-3, with D possibly being TRBD1 (5 bases). Germline-derived CDR1 and CDR2 are LNHDA and SQIVND (reference sequence). V was shortened by 3 bases and J by 0 bases, with 9 bases between the two germline ends. CDR3 length equals 15 residues. The CDR3 nucleotides read TGTGCCAGTAGTATCCCGGGGACCTCTGGAAACACCATATATTTT. It specifies CASSIPGTSGNTIYF.

This clone occurred once. V gene TRBV28 combines with J gene TRBJ2-1; 7 bases are shared with TRBD2. The CDR3 has 14 amino acids. V trimming: 2 bases; J trimming: 10 bases; junction bases outside the gene matches: 8. The germline V gene encodes CDR1 MDHEN and CDR2 SYDVKM. CDR3 sequence reads: CASSLVPSGIEQFF. CDR3 DNA: TGTGCCAGCAGTTTAGTTCCCAGCGGGATAGAGCAGTTCTTC. Based on the CDR3 plus reference TRBV28 and TRBJ2-1, the full variable domain is DVKVTQSSRYLVKRTGEKVFLECVQDMDHENMFWYRQDPGLGLRLIYFSYDVKMKEKGDIPEGYSVSREKKERFSLILESASTNQTSMYLCASSLVPSGIEQFFGPGTRLTVL.

The chain links TRBV28 to TRBJ2-1, with a tentative D call TRBD2 (6 bases). Deletions cut 4 bases from V and 3 bases from J, with 16 bases between. Germline loops: CDR1 MDHEN, CDR2 SYDVKM. This CDR3 spans 16 amino acids. For the CDR3, the DNA is TGTGCCAGCAGTTCCGAGAGCGGGCCCAACTACAATGAGCAGTTCTTC. Translation gives CASSSESGPNYNEQFF.

This chain connects TRBV6-5 to TRBJ1-1; 7 nucleotides agree with TRBD1. The CDR3 runs to 14 residues. Trimming removed 5 bases from V and 3 bases from J; junction bases left unmatched: 6. CDR1 and CDR2 (germline): MNHEY, SVGAGI. As DNA, the CDR3 is TGTGCCAGCAGTAGACCACAGGGGTACACTGAAGCTTTCTTT. The encoded protein is CASSRPQGYTEAFF.

The gene calls are TRBV5-6 and TRBJ1-1; 7 nucleotides agree with TRBD1. This CDR3 comprises 13 residues. CDR1 SGHDT and CDR2 YYEEEE come from the germline V gene. Losses at the gene ends were 4 bases for V and 5 bases for J; bases not matched to a gene: 5. CDR3 coding DNA: TGTGCCAGCAGCCCGACAGGGAGAACTGAAGCTTTCTTT. Amino acid sequence: CASSPTGRTEAFF.

The CDR3 is CASSAGLAEFSYEQYF. CDR3 nucleotide sequence: TGTGCCAGCAGCGCCGGGCTAGCGGAGTTCTCCTACGAGCAGTACTTC. The chain employs TRBV9 and TRBJ2-7; the match to TRBD2 covers 7 bases. Trimming took 3 bases from V and 0 from J; bases not matched to a gene: 9. The CDR3 has 16 residues. Germline V gene lookup returns CDR1 SGDLS and CDR2 YYNGEE.

CDR3 nucleotides: TGTGCCAGCAGTCCCCGGACTAGATTTCTCTCGCTCGAGCAGTACTTC. Translated, it gives CASSPRTRFLSLEQYF. The rearrangement joins TRBV28 to TRBJ2-7; the match to TRBD2 covers 7 bases. The germline gives CDR1 MDHEN, CDR2 SYDVKM. This CDR3 has 16 amino acids. V gave up 5 bases and J gave up 6 bases; unmatched junction bases: 16. Full variable domain (missing parts from reference TRBV28 and TRBJ2-7): DVKVTQSSRYLVKRTGEKVFLECVQDMDHENMFWYRQDPGLGLRLIYFSYDVKMKEKGDIPEGYSVSREKKERFSLILESASTNQTSMYLCASSPRTRFLSLEQYFGPGTRLTVT.

The chain couples TRBV9 to TRBJ1-3; 7 bases map to TRBD1. The CDR3 has 16 residues. In germline, CDR1 is SGDLS, CDR2 YYNGEE. V was clipped by 0 bases and J by 1 base; unmatched bases: 4. The CDR3 coding sequence is TGTGCCAGCAGCGTAGGATCAGGGGGATCTGGAAACACCATATATTTT. Encoded protein: CASSVGSGGSGNTIYF.

The CDR3 protein is CASSSPGLAQEQFF. The CDR3 nucleotides read TGTGCCAGCAGCTCACCGGGACTAGCCCAAGAGCAGTTCTTC. This chain connects TRBV7-3 to TRBJ2-1, with TRBD2 identical over 9 bases. J was trimmed by 10 bases and V by 4 bases; bases with no gene match: 8. In germline, CDR1 is SGHTA, CDR2 FQGTGA. The CDR3 sequence is 14 residues long.